These T cell receptor beta chains were read from a single sample in a study of blood T cell repertoires in COVID-19. The data were produced by immunoSEQ multiplex PCR, yet TCRdb's version contains in-frame clones alone and is incomplete. The sample records 110,000 or so clones, 81% being singletons. The sample taken for sequencing was peripheral blood. These receptors originate from a man aged 45-65 years with acute or convalescent COVID-19. The CDR3 runs from the conserved cysteine through the conserved F or W. The order of the fields is V gene, CDR3 protein.

TRBV19 CATRDKGVNTEAFF
TRBV5-1 CASSSNPDILYQETQYF
TRBV11-1 CASSRTGYRNTEAFF
TRBV3-1/TRBV3-2 CASSQEPAGANNSPLHF
TRBV18 CASSPLGRLDGYTF
TRBV6-6 CASREGALGSPLHF
TRBV5-1 CASSSIDGDTEAFF
TRBV4-2 CASSHPQTGTDTQYF
TRBV2 CASSGQNYGYTF
TRBV6-1 CASSDTPGQPLHF
TRBV7-8 CASSLTGVGNSPLHF
TRBV5-5 CASSSHPGTGGTEAFF
TRBV6-6 CASSYRDTSPQHF
TRBV4-2 CASSQVRSLTGTYEQYF
TRBV10-3 CAISITGIPDSPLHF
TRBV3-1/TRBV3-2 CASSFYAAFSGNTIYF
TRBV7-3 CASSRAGGSGETQYF